Below, 2 T cell receptor beta chains from the same sample are listed, as sequenced in a study of shared clonotypes between healthy human individuals. The table came from immunoSEQ multiplex PCR; TCRdb's copy has only in-frame clones and leaves some out. In the table there are approximately 2.5 million clones, 93% of which are singletons. Sequenced material: naive CD4+ T cells from PBMCs. Specified subset: CD45RA+ positively selected. The receptors stem from a man aged 18 to 29 in good health. Some clones in this sample may be carry-over from other donors' samples.

This chain links TRBV2 with TRBJ1-4; a possible D gene is TRBD1 (6 bases). Trimming took off 7 bases at V and 7 bases at J, with 16 bases between the two ends. There are 14 residues in the CDR3. Looked up from germline, CDR1 is SNHLY and CDR2 is FYNNEI. The CDR3 coding sequence is TGTGCCAGCACTAAACAGGGTTGGGGTGAAAAACTGTTTTTT. It translates to CASTKQGWGEKLFF.

The V gene is TRBV5-1, the J gene TRBJ1-1; 10 bases are a match to TRBD1. Looked up from germline, CDR1 is SGHRS and CDR2 is YFSETQ. There are 17 residues in the CDR3. J was trimmed by 0 bases and V by 4 bases; bases with no gene match: 9. The CDR3 loop reads CASSPDRGTLMNTEAFF. The CDR3 nucleotides read TGCGCCAGCAGCCCGGACAGGGGGACACTAATGAACACTGAAGCTTTCTTT.